Presented here are 28 T cell receptor beta chains from one specimen sequenced in a study of naive and memory T cell subsets (dated by TCRdb to the late 2010s). What the authors observed across the whole study: Naive repertoires, especially CD8, contained a few larger clonotypes, possibly memory cells re-expressing CD45RA.

Preparation of the library involved UMI-ligation and nested PCR. These reads were obtained on an Illumina MiSeq. The beta constant-region primer consisted of an equimolar mixture of two oligonucleotides that together covered TRBC1 and TRBC2. Four rounds of PCR, combining the SP2 primer with nested alpha and beta constant-region primers, were used to amplify the ligated cDNA. TCRdb reran the public reads through fastp at Q25 and MiXCR, keeping productive beta chains. Each CDR3 protein appears once, grouped with its most common genes and DNA. The sample contains over 130,000 distinct CDR3 sequences, approximately 21% of them found a single time. The biggest ten clones account for 0.55% to 0.75% of the sample. Antigens of these TCRs are unknown. The sequenced sample consisted of naive CD8+ T cells from blood. Per the publication, the cell subset or site label means: naive T cells, CD45RA high CD27+. Receptors originate from a human donor in good health.

This sequence joins TRBV28 and TRBJ1-5; 9 positions agree with TRBD1. The CDR3 is made up of 14 amino acids. Trimming removed 7 bases from V and 7 bases from J; junction bases left unmatched: 8. Germline V gives CDR1 MDHEN, CDR2 SYDVKM. DNA for the CDR3: TGTGCCAGCATCGAGAACAGGGGGCCCCAGCCCCAGCATTTT. Its protein product is CASIENRGPQPQHF.

V gene TRBV12-3 or TRBV12-4 combines with J gene TRBJ2-3, with D hard to call. V was trimmed by 6 bases and J by 0 bases, leaving 7 bases between them. This CDR3 is built from 13 residues. Here the CDR3 DNA reads TGTGCCAGCAGCCCTTCTAGCACAGATACGCAGTATTTT. It encodes CASSPSSTDTQYF.

This clonotype occurred a few times. One junction end disagrees with the germline gene, perhaps due to a read error. The V and J genes are TRBV7-9 and TRBJ1-2; 8 bases agree with TRBD1. CDR3 length equals 12 residues. Germline CDR1 and CDR2: SEHNR and FQNEAQ (reference sequence). The CDR3 bases are TGTGCCAGCAGCGATGTCGGACAGGGCGTCATCTTC. Protein product: CASSDVGQGVIF.

V gene TRBV20-1 combines with J gene TRBJ2-1; 12 bases match TRBD2. J gave up 8 bases and V 3 bases, and 14 bases lay outside the gene matches. The germline gives CDR1 DFQATT, CDR2 SNEGSKA (reference sequence). This CDR3 spans 17 amino acids. CDR3 sequence: CSASGLAGGRIGDEQFF. Written as DNA, the CDR3 is TGCAGTGCTAGCGGGCTAGCGGGAGGGCGAATCGGCGATGAGCAGTTCTTC.

This sequence joins TRBV6-5 and TRBJ2-7, with D possibly being TRBD2 (8 bases). Germline CDR1 is MNHEY and CDR2 is SVGAGI. This CDR3 is 16 amino acids long. V was clipped by 6 bases and J by 6 bases, with 24 bases between them. In DNA form, the CDR3 reads TGTGCCAGCAGCCTAACGGGAGGGACAGCAAAAGTCGAGCAGTACTTC. Encoded protein: CASSLTGGTAKVEQYF.

This clonotype was seen only a few times. V gene TRBV6-5 combines with J gene TRBJ1-4; D is unclear. V lost 5 bases to trimming and J lost 0 bases, with 10 bases between them. The CDR3 spans 15 residues. From germline, CDR1 is MNHEY and CDR2 SVGAGI. This CDR3 reads CASSEDGATNEKLFF. CDR3 coding DNA: TGTGCCAGCAGTGAAGACGGTGCAACTAATGAAAAACTGTTTTTT.

The sample holds a few counts of this clonotype. The chain is built from TRBV24-1 and TRBJ2-2; D might be TRBD1 (6 bases). CDR1 is KGHDR, CDR2 SFDVKD, per germline. Trimming cost V 3 bases and J 4 bases, with 14 bases left between them. The CDR3 loop spans 16 amino acids. The CDR3 reads CATSDPPGQSTGELFF. Here the CDR3 DNA reads TGTGCCACCAGTGATCCACCGGGACAAAGCACCGGGGAGCTGTTTTTT.

J is TRBJ2-7 and V is TRBV21-1. TRBV21-1 is labeled a pseudogene. The CDR3 has 15 residues. CDR3 loop: CASSKADRGCYEQYF. The CDR3 DNA follows: TGTGCCAGCAGCAAAGCGGACAGGGGCTGCTACGAGCAGTACTTC.

The chain links TRBV28 to TRBJ2-1, with a tentative D call TRBD1 (5 bases). V was cut by 4 bases and J by 4 bases, with 14 bases left in between. This CDR3 is 15 amino acids long. Germline-derived CDR1 and CDR2 are MDHEN and SYDVKM. The CDR3 here is CASSSETGRYNEQFF. CDR3 nucleotides: TGTGCCAGCAGTTCCGAAACAGGACGGTACAATGAGCAGTTCTTC.

This sequence joins TRBV7-9 and TRBJ2-1; 13 nucleotides line up with TRBD2. V was pared by 5 bases and J by 8 bases, with 6 bases of the junction left unmatched. The CDR3 consists of 15 residues. Germline V gene sequence: CDR1 SEHNR, CDR2 FQNEAQ (reference sequence). CDR3 region: CASSPGTSGVDEQFF. The CDR3 DNA reads TGTGCCAGCAGCCCCGGGACTAGCGGGGTTGATGAGCAGTTCTTC.

The V call is TRBV7-2, the J call TRBJ1-1; D is undetermined. The germline gives CDR1 SGHTA, CDR2 FQGNSA. The V and J ends lost 1 base and 1 base respectively, with 7 bases between them. This CDR3 contains 14 residues. The CDR3 nucleotides are TGTGCCAGCAGCTTAGTCGGCCAGAACACTGAAGCTTTCTTT. This gives the protein CASSLVGQNTEAFF.

This clonotype has a handful of counts. J is TRBJ1-1 and V is TRBV15; 7 bases align to TRBD1. The CDR3 is 15 amino acids. Losses at the gene ends were 2 bases for V and 2 bases for J; bases not matched to a gene: 5. CDR1 is LNHNV, CDR2 YYDKDF, per germline (reference sequence). As DNA, the CDR3 is TGTGCCACCAGCAGAAACAGGGACAGCAACACTGAAGCTTTCTTT. Translation: CATSRNRDSNTEAFF. Complete variable domain (other parts from reference TRBV15 and TRBJ1-1): DAMVIQNPRYQVTQFGKPVTLSCSQTLNHNVMYWYQQKSSQAPKLLFHYYDKDFNNEADTPDNFQSRRPNTSFCFLDIRSPGLGDTAMYLCATSRNRDSNTEAFFGQGTRLTVV.

This clonotype was detected ten times or more. The rearrangement uses TRBV30 and TRBJ1-2, with 9 nucleotides matching TRBD1. This CDR3 region has 15 residues. Germline assignment: CDR1 GTSNPN and CDR2 SVGIG (reference sequence). V dropped 3 bases and J dropped 3; count of bases not matched to a gene: 8. CDR3 nucleotides: TGTGCCTGGAGCCCGGGACAGGGTCATTACTATGGCTACACCTTC. Amino acids: CAWSPGQGHYYGYTF.

This clonotype has a handful of counts. This chain connects TRBV28 to TRBJ2-7; no definite D call. Germline V gene lookup returns CDR1 MDHEN and CDR2 SYDVKM. The length of the CDR3 is 13 residues. Deletions cut 3 bases from V and 4 bases from J, with 10 bases between. The CDR3 coding sequence is TGTGCCAGCAGTTTTTCGGGCCAGTACGAGCAGTACTTC. Protein product: CASSFSGQYEQYF.

This clonotype was recorded at least ten times. The chain links TRBV3-1 to TRBJ2-5; TRBD2 aligns across 16 bases. The germline gives CDR1 LGHDT, CDR2 YNNKEL (reference sequence). The CDR3 loop spans 19 amino acids. The V and J ends lost 5 bases and 4 bases, in that order; junction bases with no gene match: 13. The CDR3 nucleotides read TGTGCCAGCAGCGATGGACCGGGACTAGCGGGAGGGCGAGGAGAGACCCAGTACTTC. It yields the protein CASSDGPGLAGGRGETQYF.

The rearrangement uses TRBV29-1 and TRBJ2-1; TRBD2 agrees at 10 bases. Trimming cost V 6 bases and J 0 bases; bases outside gene matches: 8. The length of the CDR3 is 16 residues. Germline CDR1 reads SQVTM; CDR2 reads ANQGSEA. The CDR3: CSVHGLAELSYNEQFF. The CDR3 DNA reads as TGCAGCGTGCATGGACTAGCGGAACTCTCCTACAATGAGCAGTTCTTC.

The V call is TRBV7-9, the J call TRBJ2-7; TRBD1 matches at 8 bases. V gave up 1 base and J gave up 4 bases; unmatched junction bases: 6. Germline assignment: CDR1 SEHNR and CDR2 FQNEAQ (reference sequence). The CDR3 spans 15 residues. The DNA for the CDR3 is TGTGCCAGCAGCTTAGGGGACAGGACGCTATACGAGCAGTACTTC. Amino acids: CASSLGDRTLYEQYF.

V gene TRBV6-5 combines with J gene TRBJ2-5; 14 nucleotides align to TRBD2. This CDR3 is built from 17 residues. Trimming took 2 bases from V and 3 from J; bases not matched to a gene: 5. Germline assignment: CDR1 MNHEY and CDR2 SVGAGI. The CDR3 coding sequence is TGTGCCAGCAGTTACGCGCCGGGACTAGCGGGAGAAGAGACCCAGTACTTC. Its protein is CASSYAPGLAGEETQYF.

The J gene is TRBJ2-5, the V gene TRBV4-1; a weak D match, TRBD1 (5 bases). The CDR3 is 14 amino acids. V gave up 0 bases and J gave up 5 bases, with 10 bases separating them. CDR1 is MGHRA and CDR2 is YSYEKL in the germline V gene. The CDR3 nucleotides read TGCGCCAGCAGCCAAGATAGGGGAAGCGAGACCCAGTACTTC. Amino acids: CASSQDRGSETQYF.

The chain recombines TRBV7-8 with TRBJ2-1, with TRBD2 identical over 12 bases. CDR1 is SGHVS and CDR2 is FQNEAQ in the germline V gene. V trimming: 5 bases; J trimming: 9 bases; junction bases outside the gene matches: 8. This CDR3 has 15 amino acids. In nucleotides, the CDR3 is TGTGCCAGCAGCCCAAGACTAGCGGGAGTTAGTGAGCAGTTCTTC. Translated: CASSPRLAGVSEQFF.

This rearrangement joins TRBV28 to TRBJ2-5; TRBD2 is a possible D gene (5 bases). CDR1 and CDR2 from the germline V gene are MDHEN and SYDVKM. The germline V and J ends were trimmed by 5 bases and 0 bases, with 25 bases remaining between them. CDR3 size: 19 residues. The DNA of the CDR3 is TGTGCCAGCAGTCCTACTGGCGGGCACTTCTTCTCGTACCAAGAGACCCAGTACTTC. Protein sequence: CASSPTGGHFFSYQETQYF.

V gene TRBV12-3 or TRBV12-4 combines with J gene TRBJ2-7, with D possibly matching TRBD2 (5 bases). V was clipped by 3 bases and J by 3 bases, with 9 bases between them. This CDR3 comprises 13 residues. CDR3 loop: CASSFGEIYEQYF. The CDR3 region has the DNA TGTGCCAGCAGTTTTGGGGAGATCTACGAGCAGTACTTC.

The chain's CDR3 is CASSLEVQKREGSGELFF. The CDR3 DNA reads TGTGCCAGCAGCTTAGAGGTTCAAAAGCGGGAGGGCTCCGGGGAGCTGTTTTTT. The chain recombines TRBV7-9 with TRBJ2-2; 10 positions agree with TRBD2. The J segment lost 6 bases and the V segment lost 1 base, leaving 11 bases of the junction unmatched. CDR1 and CDR2 (germline): SEHNR, FQNEAQ (reference sequence). CDR3 length equals 18 residues.

The chain combines TRBV15 with TRBJ1-5, with unresolved D. V lost 3 bases and J lost 5, with 8 bases in between. Germline V gene sequence: CDR1 LNHNV, CDR2 YYDKDF (reference sequence). The CDR3 is 13 amino acids. The CDR3 is CATSRDGDQPQHF. The CDR3 coding sequence is TGTGCCACCAGCAGGGATGGGGATCAGCCCCAGCATTTT.

The V call is TRBV2, the J call TRBJ2-4, with 7 bases lining up with TRBD1. CDR3 length: 12 amino acids. Trimming at V came to 10 bases and at J to 8 bases, leaving 8 bases not matched to a gene. Germline CDR1 SNHLY, CDR2 FYNNEI. CDR3 region: CATRQGEDIQYF. CDR3 sequence (DNA): TGTGCCACTCGACAGGGAGAAGACATTCAGTACTTC.

This clonotype was observed a few times. The V gene is TRBV18, the J gene TRBJ1-5; a weak D match, TRBD1 (5 bases). Germline values: CDR1 KGHSH, CDR2 LQKENI. Trimming took 5 bases from V and 1 from J, leaving 12 bases between them. The CDR3 sequence is 15 residues long. The DNA of the CDR3 is TGTGCCAGCTCAGCGCCGACAGTGAGCAATCAGCCCCAGCATTTT. Translated: CASSAPTVSNQPQHF.

This clonotype turned up a few times. V gene TRBV12-3 or TRBV12-4 combines with J gene TRBJ2-3, with TRBD1 matching over 8 bases. V lost 5 bases to trimming and J lost 3 bases; unmatched junction nucleotides: 10. The length of the CDR3 is 16 residues. CDR3 in DNA: TGTGCCAGCAGTCCCGGGACAGGCCAACCGACAGATACGCAGTATTTT. Its translation is CASSPGTGQPTDTQYF.

The rearrangement joins TRBV27 to TRBJ1-1, with TRBD1 matching over 10 bases. The CDR3 loop spans 14 amino acids. The germline V gene encodes CDR1 MNHEY and CDR2 SMNVEV (reference sequence). Trimming took 6 bases from V and 4 from J; bases not matched to a gene: 5. The CDR3 DNA reads TGTGCCAGCAGACAGACAGGGGGCCTCACTGAAGCTTTCTTT. It is translated as CASRQTGGLTEAFF.